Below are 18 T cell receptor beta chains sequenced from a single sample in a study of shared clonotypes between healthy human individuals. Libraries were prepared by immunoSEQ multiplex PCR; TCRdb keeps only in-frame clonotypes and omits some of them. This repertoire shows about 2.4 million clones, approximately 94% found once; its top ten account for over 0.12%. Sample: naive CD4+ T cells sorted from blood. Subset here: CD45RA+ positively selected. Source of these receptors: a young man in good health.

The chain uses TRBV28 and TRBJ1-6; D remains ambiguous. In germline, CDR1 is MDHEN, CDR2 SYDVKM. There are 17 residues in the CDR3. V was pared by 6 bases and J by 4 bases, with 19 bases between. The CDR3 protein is CASRVRRVGKYNSPLHF. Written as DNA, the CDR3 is TGTGCCAGCAGGGTAAGACGCGTCGGCAAGTATAATTCACCCCTCCACTTT.

CDR3 in amino acids: CASSLKSVSSYNSPLHF. The CDR3 coding sequence is TGTGCCAGCAGCTTGAAAAGTGTGAGCTCCTATAATTCACCCCTCCACTTT. The chain employs TRBV5-6 and TRBJ1-6; D ambiguous. CDR1 is SGHDT and CDR2 is YYEEEE in the germline V gene. V was cut by 1 base and J by 0 bases, with 11 bases left in between. The CDR3 spans 17 residues.

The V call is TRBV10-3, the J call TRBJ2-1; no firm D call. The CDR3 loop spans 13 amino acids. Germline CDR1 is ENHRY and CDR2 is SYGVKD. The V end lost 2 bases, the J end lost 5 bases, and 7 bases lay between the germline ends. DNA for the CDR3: TGTGCCATCAGTGAGGTTCCTAACAATGAGCAGTTCTTC. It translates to CAISEVPNNEQFF.

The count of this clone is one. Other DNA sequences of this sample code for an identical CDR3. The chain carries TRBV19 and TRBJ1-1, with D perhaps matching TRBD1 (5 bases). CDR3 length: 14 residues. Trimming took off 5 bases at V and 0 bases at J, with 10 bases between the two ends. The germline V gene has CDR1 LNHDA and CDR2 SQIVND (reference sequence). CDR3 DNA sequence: TGTGCCAGTAGTCATCGGGGCTTGAACACTGAAGCTTTCTTT. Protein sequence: CASSHRGLNTEAFF.

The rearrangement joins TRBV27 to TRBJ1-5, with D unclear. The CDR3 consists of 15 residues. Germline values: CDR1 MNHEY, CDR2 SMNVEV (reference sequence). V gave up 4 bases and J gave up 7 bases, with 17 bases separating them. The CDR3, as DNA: TGTGCCAGCAGTTCCGACCGGAGCGGAGCCCAGCCCCAGCATTTT. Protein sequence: CASSSDRSGAQPQHF.

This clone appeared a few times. CDR3 nucleotides: TGTGCCAGCAAGGGATTCGGCATCATGAACACTGAAGCTTTCTTT. Translated, it gives CASKGFGIMNTEAFF. The chain links TRBV7-9 to TRBJ1-1; D unresolved. The CDR3 extends over 15 amino acids. With 7 bases removed from V and 0 bases from J, the gap between germline ends came to 15 bases. Germline lookup yields CDR1 SEHNR and CDR2 FQNEAQ (reference sequence).

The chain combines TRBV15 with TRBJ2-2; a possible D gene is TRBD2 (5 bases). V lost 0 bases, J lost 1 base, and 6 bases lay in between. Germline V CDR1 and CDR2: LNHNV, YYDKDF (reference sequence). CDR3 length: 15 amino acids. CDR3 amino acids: CATSRDRENTGELFF. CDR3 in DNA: TGTGCCACCAGCAGAGATCGGGAGAACACCGGGGAGCTGTTTTTT.

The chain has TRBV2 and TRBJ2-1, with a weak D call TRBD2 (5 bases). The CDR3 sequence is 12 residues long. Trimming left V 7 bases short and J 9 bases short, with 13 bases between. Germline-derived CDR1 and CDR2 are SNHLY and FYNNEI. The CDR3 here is CASNPLVSEQFF. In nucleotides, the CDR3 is TGTGCCAGCAATCCACTAGTTTCTGAGCAGTTCTTC.

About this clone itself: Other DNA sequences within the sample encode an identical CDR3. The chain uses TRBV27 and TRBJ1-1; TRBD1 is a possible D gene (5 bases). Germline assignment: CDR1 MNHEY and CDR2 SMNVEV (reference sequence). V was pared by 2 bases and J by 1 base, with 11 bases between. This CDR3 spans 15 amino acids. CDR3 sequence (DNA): TGTGCCAGCAGTTTAAGCCAGGGCAGGAACACTGAAGCTTTCTTT. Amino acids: CASSLSQGRNTEAFF.

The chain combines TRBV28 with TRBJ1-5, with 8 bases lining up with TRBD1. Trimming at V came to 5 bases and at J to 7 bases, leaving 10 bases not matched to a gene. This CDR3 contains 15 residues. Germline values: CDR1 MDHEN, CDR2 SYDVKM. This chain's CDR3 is CASSGGGTGNQPQHF. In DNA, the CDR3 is TGTGCCAGCAGTGGGGGGGGGACAGGAAACCAGCCCCAGCATTTT.

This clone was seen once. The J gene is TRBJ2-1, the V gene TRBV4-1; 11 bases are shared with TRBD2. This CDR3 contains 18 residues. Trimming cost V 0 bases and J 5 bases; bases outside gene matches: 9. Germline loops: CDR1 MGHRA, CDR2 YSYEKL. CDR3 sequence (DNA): TGCGCCAGCAGCCAAGACGGAACTAGCGGGGGCAGGGACAATGAGCAGTTCTTC. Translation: CASSQDGTSGGRDNEQFF.

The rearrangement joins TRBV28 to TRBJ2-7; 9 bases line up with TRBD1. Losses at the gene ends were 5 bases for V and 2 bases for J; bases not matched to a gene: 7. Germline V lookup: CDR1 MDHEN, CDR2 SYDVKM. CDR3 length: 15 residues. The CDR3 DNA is TGTGCCAGCAGTAAGGACAGGGGCTATACCTACGAGCAGTACTTC. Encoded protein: CASSKDRGYTYEQYF.

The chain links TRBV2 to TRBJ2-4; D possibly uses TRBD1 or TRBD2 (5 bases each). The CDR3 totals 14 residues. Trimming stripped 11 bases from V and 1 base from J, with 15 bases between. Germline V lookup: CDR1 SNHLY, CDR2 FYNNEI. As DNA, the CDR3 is TGTGCCTCCAAGAGGGGCTTGGCCAAAAACATTCAGTACTTC. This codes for CASKRGLAKNIQYF.

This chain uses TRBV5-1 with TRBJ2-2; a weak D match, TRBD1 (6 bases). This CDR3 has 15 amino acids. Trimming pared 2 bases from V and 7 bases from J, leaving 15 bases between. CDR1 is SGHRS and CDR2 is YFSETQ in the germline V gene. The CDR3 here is CASSFRTDRFGELFF. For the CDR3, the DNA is TGCGCCAGCAGCTTTAGGACAGACCGGTTCGGGGAGCTGTTTTTT.

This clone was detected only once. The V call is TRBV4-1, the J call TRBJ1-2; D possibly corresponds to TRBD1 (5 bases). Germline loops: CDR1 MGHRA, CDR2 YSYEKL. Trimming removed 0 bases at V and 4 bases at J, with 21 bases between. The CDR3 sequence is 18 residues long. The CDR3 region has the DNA TGCGCCAGCAGCCAAGATCTGGGGGGGACCTCGCGTAGCTATGGCTACACCTTC. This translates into CASSQDLGGTSRSYGYTF.

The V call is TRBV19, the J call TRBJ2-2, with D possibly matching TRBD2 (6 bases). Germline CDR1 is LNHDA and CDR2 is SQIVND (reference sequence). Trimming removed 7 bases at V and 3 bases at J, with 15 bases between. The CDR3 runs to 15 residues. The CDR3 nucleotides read TGTGCCAGTACTCATACCGGGACTTACACCGGGGAGCTGTTTTTT. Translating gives CASTHTGTYTGELFF.

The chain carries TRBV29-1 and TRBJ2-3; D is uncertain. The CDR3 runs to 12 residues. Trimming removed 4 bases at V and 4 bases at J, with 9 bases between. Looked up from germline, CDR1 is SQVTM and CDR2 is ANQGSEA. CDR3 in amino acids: CSVAPNSDTQYF. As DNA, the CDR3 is TGCAGCGTTGCCCCGAATTCAGATACGCAGTATTTT.

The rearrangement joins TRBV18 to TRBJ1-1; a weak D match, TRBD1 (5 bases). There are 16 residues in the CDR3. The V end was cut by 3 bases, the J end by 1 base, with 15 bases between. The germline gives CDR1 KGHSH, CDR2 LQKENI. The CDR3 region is CASSPPGRRTNTEAFF. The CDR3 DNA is TGTGCCAGCTCACCCCCGGGACGGAGGACGAACACTGAAGCTTTCTTT.